Listed here are 8 T cell receptor beta chains from one sample, sequenced in a study of shared clonotypes between healthy human individuals. Here immunoSEQ multiplex PCR was the method, and the copy in TCRdb shows in-frame clones only, minus some. This repertoire shows 1,500,000 or so clones, approximately 98.5% found once; its top ten account for around 0.38%. Sequenced material: naive CD4+ T cells sorted from blood. Subset of the sample: CD45RA+ positively selected. The receptor source for this set is a man aged 25 to 45 in good health.

This chain uses TRBV6-5 with TRBJ2-7, with 9 nucleotides matching TRBD1. V gave up 1 base and J gave up 6 bases; unmatched junction bases: 10. The CDR3 is 16 amino acids. From germline, CDR1 is MNHEY and CDR2 SVGAGI. CDR3 bases: TGTGCCAGCAGTTACTTAGGGCCGACAGGGGGGTCCGAGCAGTACTTC. As protein: CASSYLGPTGGSEQYF.

This chain links TRBV7-3 with TRBJ2-2; TRBD1 or TRBD2 may be the D gene (5 bases each). The V end was cut by 5 bases, the J end by 2 bases, with 12 bases between. The CDR3 has 15 residues. Germline CDR1 and CDR2: SGHTA and FQGTGA. CDR3 sequence: CASSRGRSNTGELFF. CDR3 nucleotide sequence: TGTGCCAGCAGCCGGGGACGATCAAACACCGGGGAGCTGTTTTTT. The variable domain in full, with the rest retrieved from reference TRBV7-3 and TRBJ2-2, is GAGVSQTPSNKVTEKGKYVELRCDPISGHTALYWYRQSLGQGPEFLIYFQGTGAADDSGLPNDRFFAVRPEGSVSTLKIQRTERGDSAVYLCASSRGRSNTGELFFGEGSRLTVL.

The V gene is TRBV6-6, the J gene TRBJ2-7; possible D gene TRBD2, 5 bases. The V and J ends lost 2 bases and 3 bases respectively, with 14 bases between them. Germline V gives CDR1 MNHNY, CDR2 SVGAGI (reference sequence). This CDR3 is 15 amino acids long. CDR3 nucleotide sequence: TGTGCCAGCAGTTACAGCAGGACGACTATCTACGAGCAGTACTTC. This translates into CASSYSRTTIYEQYF.

The rearrangement links TRBV28 to TRBJ1-5; the D is unclear. Germline-derived CDR1 and CDR2 are MDHEN and SYDVKM. The CDR3 has 15 amino acids. V lost 3 bases and J lost 0, with 9 bases in between. CDR3 in DNA: TGTGCCAGCAGTTTGTCTCGTCATAGCAATCAGCCCCAGCATTTT. It codes for CASSLSRHSNQPQHF.

This rearrangement joins TRBV5-4 to TRBJ2-3; 8 bases align to TRBD2. Trimming removed 0 bases from V and 6 bases from J; junction bases left unmatched: 9. Germline lookup yields CDR1 SGHNT and CDR2 YYREEE (reference sequence). The CDR3 has 16 amino acids. CDR3 amino acids: CASSLEPSGSPDTQYF. The CDR3 DNA reads as TGTGCCAGCAGCTTGGAGCCGAGCGGGAGTCCTGATACGCAGTATTTT.

The chain couples TRBV28 to TRBJ2-1, with D perhaps TRBD1 (5 bases). Trimming took 3 bases from V and 7 from J, leaving 16 bases between them. The CDR3 contains 15 residues. Germline CDR1 is MDHEN and CDR2 is SYDVKM. This CDR3 is CASSFVRARRNEQFF. The CDR3 DNA sequence: TGTGCCAGCAGTTTCGTCAGGGCTCGTAGAAATGAGCAGTTCTTC.

A single count supports this clone. The chain couples TRBV2 to TRBJ2-5, with D maybe TRBD1 (5 bases). Trimming removed 7 bases at V and 1 base at J, with 13 bases between. Germline V gene lookup returns CDR1 SNHLY and CDR2 FYNNEI. The CDR3 has 14 amino acids. This CDR3 is CASNLETAQETQYF. CDR3 nucleotide sequence: TGTGCCAGCAACCTCGAGACAGCCCAAGAGACCCAGTACTTC.

CDR3: CASSEIVNVQPQHF. CDR3 DNA sequence: TGCGCCAGCAGTGAGATAGTAAATGTTCAGCCCCAGCATTTT. The V gene is TRBV10-2, the J gene TRBJ1-5; D is unresolved. The germline CDR1 and CDR2 sequences are WSHSY and SAAADI. The length of the CDR3 is 14 residues. Trimming removed 2 bases from V and 6 bases from J, with 11 bases in between.